One T cell receptor (beta chain) is described in this entry. Its cognate antigen has yet to be identified. Base qualities are not at hand, and no much larger clone is one base apart. The data are from a study of T cell responses to AZD1222 COVID-19 vaccine (dated by TCRdb to the early 2020s). For the wider study: AZD1222 recipients with second doses at about 4 weeks or about 12 weeks were pooled, because spike-specific TCR depth and breadth did not differ between schedules. A total of about 230 trial participants underwent TCR sequencing, of whom approximately 210 received two doses of AZD1222 and some 26 received two doses of the MenACWY control vaccine. Trial participants were enrolled by age into 18-55, 56-69 and 70-plus year subgroups, with roughly 160, 29 and 62 TCR-sequenced participants respectively.

The CDR3 regions of human TCRbeta chains were subjected to immunosequencing. The original pipeline was this. Repertoire TCRs were matched against a reference library of SARS-CoV-2-specific TCRs generated with the MIRA antigen-specificity platform. Breadth was defined as the fraction of unique TCRs that were SARS-CoV-2-associated, and depth was defined as the fraction of total T cells that were SARS-CoV-2-associated. Using the MIRA data, each spike-specific TCR was mapped to the spike region that the TCR reacts to and placed in a CD4 or CD8 class. Log10-transformed breadth and depth values were compared by one-way ANOVA with Sidak's multiple comparisons tests. Drawn from immuneACCESS, this table holds only the in-frame rearrangements with V and J called that TCRdb kept. Clones are partly lost; checked studies trace under half to an unresolved V gene and leave the rest unexplained. V and J calls and clone size are copied from that table; D and trimming were computed from the DNA. The sample profile shows about 130,000 clones; 92% of them were found once. The ten largest account for approximately 2.1% of the sample.

V loses 4 bases, J loses 7 bases, and the germline ends lie 11 bases apart. The CDR3 sequence holds 12 residues, the cysteine and phenylalanine included. Of all the DNA, just the CDR3 is kept, 36 bases in frame from base 1. Looking up the germline V gene yields CDR1 SGHRS and CDR2 YFSETQ. On the study overall, not on this receptor specifically: After two AZD1222 doses, spike-specific TCR breadth and depth were significantly higher than at day 0 and than in MenACWY recipients. Reportedly, close to half of the unique spike-specific TCRs recognized epitopes lying outside the regions that are mutated in the B.1.351 and B.1.1.7 variants. Because no day 14 peak-response samples were available, the repertoires could be characterized only after the peak T cell response. Vaccine-associated CD4 TCRs spanned the whole spike protein, with dominant responses in regions 160-218 and 743-854. Participants were mostly white British and included more females than males, and it was suggested by the authors that clonal diversity may have been underestimated. In the small 56-69-year group, the increase in depth fell short of significance, most likely because of low power. Conclusions about previously exposed vaccinees were limited because only a handful of AZD1222 recipients were SARS-CoV-2 seropositive at baseline.

The time point tag for this specimen amounts to: baseline before first vaccination. Samples from vaccinated people were obtained from the UK trials COV001 and COV002, which included a single-blind randomized controlled phase 2/3 trial of AZD1222 (ChAdOx1 nCoV-19) in healthy adults. For TCRbeta chain sequencing, PBMC samples from trial participants were taken at day 0 and at day 28 after the second dose. Recombination linked TRBV5-1 to TRBJ1-1, with no confidently assigned D gene. The receptor was isolated from an adult in good health. Material: peripheral blood, obtained on day 0 of AZD1222 vaccination. The CDR3 loop reads CASSPDGNEAFF. The DNA sequence reads TGCGCCAGCAGCCCTGACGGAAATGAAGCTTTCTTT.